This is a list of T cell receptor beta chains from one sample in a study of T cell changes during pregnancy in multiple sclerosis. Sequencing was performed with immunoSEQ multiplex PCR; in TCRdb, only in-frame clones are kept and a portion is missing. This table holds about 51,000 clones, roughly 94% found once. The sample in question was CD4+ T cells from peripheral blood mononuclear cells, obtained in the second trimester of pregnancy. The receptor set was obtained from a female donor with multiple sclerosis, enrolled in a pregnancy study. The CDR3 runs from the conserved cysteine through the conserved F or W. Fields, in order: CDR3 protein, CDR3 DNA, clone size, D gene, J gene, V gene. D genes are given only for firm matches. The listing skips clone size in some rows; elsewhere it reads once, few, many or a size class.

CASSADWDSMNTEAFF TGTGCCAGCAGCGCCGACTGGGACAGCATGAACACTGAAGCTTTCTTT . TRBD1 TRBJ1-1 TRBV9
CAWSVGGLNSPLHF TGTGCCTGGAGTGTAGGGGGCCTTAATTCACCCCTCCACTTT once TRBD1 TRBJ1-6 TRBV30
CASSVDRDYGYTF TGTGCCAGCAGCGTGGACAGGGACTATGGCTACACCTTC . TRBD1 TRBJ1-2 TRBV5-6
CASSLEIVSNYGYTF TGTGCCAGCAGCTTAGAGATAGTATCCAACTATGGCTACACCTTC . . TRBJ1-2 TRBV7-6
CASSVGTGGRYGYTF TGTGCCAGCAGCGTGGGGACAGGGGGCAGATATGGCTACACCTTC . TRBD1 TRBJ1-2 TRBV9
CSAGGGGYGNQPQHF TGCAGCGCTGGGGGTGGGGGGTATGGCAATCAGCCCCAGCATTTT . . TRBJ1-5 TRBV29-1
CASSLETGRINYGYTF TGTGCCAGCAGCTTAGAGACAGGGAGGATTAACTATGGCTACACCTTC once TRBD1 TRBJ1-2 TRBV7-2
CASSFGTGTYGYTF TGTGCCAGCAGCTTTGGGACAGGAACCTATGGCTACACCTTC . TRBD1 TRBJ1-2 TRBV7-8
CSATRETQYF TGCAGTGCTACGAGAGAGACCCAGTACTTC . . TRBJ2-5 TRBV20-1
CASSKETEGEILTLYYGYTF TGTGCCAGCAGCAAAGAGACAGAGGGGGAGATACTAACCCTATACTATGGCTACACCTTC . . TRBJ1-2 TRBV21-1
CASSSIRTGEAFF TGTGCCAGCAGCTCCATACGGACAGGGGAAGCTTTCTTT . TRBD1 TRBJ1-1 TRBV7-3
CASSLSGTGAGKLFF TGTGCCAGCAGCTTGTCTGGGACAGGGGCGGGAAAACTGTTTTTT . TRBD1 TRBJ1-4 TRBV5-4
CASRRGAGLETQYF TGTGCCAGTAGGCGTGGGGCAGGGCTAGAGACCCAGTACTTC . . TRBJ2-5 TRBV19
CASASQRGTDTQYF TGTGCTAGTGCCTCCCAGCGGGGGACAGATACGCAGTATTTT . TRBD2 TRBJ2-3 TRBV12-5
CASSSATGASLNTEAFF TGTGCCAGCAGCTCGGCGACAGGGGCTAGTTTGAACACTGAAGCTTTCTTT . TRBD1 TRBJ1-1 TRBV11-2
CASRVAGANEQFF TGTGCCAGCAGAGTAGCGGGGGCCAATGAGCAGTTCTTC . TRBD2 TRBJ2-1 TRBV7-2
CAFTSGDTDTQYF TGTGCCTTTACTAGCGGGGATACAGATACGCAGTATTTT . TRBD2 TRBJ2-3 TRBV2
CASSRTDNFDEQFF TGTGCCAGCAGCCGAACCGACAACTTCGATGAGCAGTTCTTC . . TRBJ2-1 TRBV11-2
CAWMFSGGLQSNEQFF TGTGCCTGGATGTTTAGCGGGGGGCTGCAGTCCAATGAGCAGTTCTTC . TRBD2 TRBJ2-1 TRBV30
CASNPTGNTEAFF TGTGCCAGCAATCCGACAGGGAACACTGAAGCTTTCTTT . . TRBJ1-1 TRBV6-5
CASSVRDFPYEQYF TGTGCCAGCAGTGTCCGGGACTTTCCCTACGAGCAGTACTTC . . TRBJ2-7 TRBV6-1
CASSSSDPGTGGFYGYTF TGTGCCAGCAGCAGCAGCGACCCCGGGACAGGGGGCTTCTATGGCTACACCTTC . TRBD1 TRBJ1-2 TRBV5-6
CASSLTGALEETQYF TGTGCCAGCTCTTTGACAGGGGCCCTCGAAGAGACCCAGTACTTC once TRBD1 TRBJ2-5 TRBV18
CASSKNRGETQYF TGTGCCAGCAGCAAAAACAGGGGAGAGACCCAGTACTTC . TRBD1 TRBJ2-5 TRBV7-2
CASSLDRVSNQPQHF TGTGCCAGCAGTCTCGACAGGGTTAGCAATCAGCCCCAGCATTTT . TRBD1 TRBJ1-5 TRBV6-1
CAISVLAGGASYNEQFF TGTGCCATCAGTGTCCTAGCGGGGGGGGCCTCCTACAATGAGCAGTTCTTC . TRBD2 TRBJ2-1 TRBV10-3
CASSQEKGSFYGYTF TGCGCCAGCAGCCAAGAAAAGGGGTCTTTCTATGGCTACACCTTC few . TRBJ1-2 TRBV4-3
CASSLAPSSNYGYTF TGTGCCAGCAGCTTAGCGCCCAGTTCTAACTATGGCTACACCTTC . . TRBJ1-2 TRBV7-9
CASRDLLRGGGSSYNEQFF TGCGCCAGCAGGGACTTATTAAGGGGCGGGGGGAGCTCCTACAATGAGCAGTTCTTC . TRBD2 TRBJ2-1 TRBV10-1
CASSLPSLGSSYEQYF TGTGCCAGCAGCTTGCCTTCCCTCGGGTCGTCCTACGAGCAGTACTTC . . TRBJ2-7 TRBV5-6
CASSDAGFAGNTIYF TGTGCCAGCTCAGACGCAGGGTTCGCTGGAAACACCATATATTTT . . TRBJ1-3 TRBV18
CASSRGQTNEKLFF TGCGCCAGCAGCCGAGGGCAGACTAATGAAAAACTGTTTTTT . . TRBJ1-4 TRBV5-1
CASSLRGEGGNNEQFF TGTGCCAGCAGCCTACGTGGAGAGGGGGGGAACAATGAGCAGTTCTTC . . TRBJ2-1 TRBV9
CASSSTLLAGSSYNEQFF TGTGCCAGCAGCTCGACTCTACTAGCGGGGAGCTCCTACAATGAGCAGTTCTTC . TRBD2 TRBJ2-1 TRBV5-8
CASSLSGRDTGELFF TGTGCCAGCAGTTTATCGGGCAGGGACACCGGGGAGCTGTTTTTT . . TRBJ2-2 TRBV27
CASSDLWRGLNNEQFF TGTGCCAGCAGTGACCTGTGGCGGGGTCTTAACAATGAGCAGTTCTTC . . TRBJ2-1 TRBV25-1
CASSLDRGSYEQYF TGTGCCAGCAGTCTTGACAGGGGATCCTACGAGCAGTACTTC . TRBD1 TRBJ2-7 TRBV6-5
CASSYSRVLLSNEQFF TGTGCCAGCAGTTACTCCCGGGTCCTCCTAAGCAATGAGCAGTTCTTC . . TRBJ2-1 TRBV6-5
CASSFYGLGGRNYEQYF TGTGCCAGCAGTTTTTATGGCCTCGGTGGCAGGAACTACGAGCAGTACTTC . . TRBJ2-7 TRBV28
CASLGTGGHEQYF TGTGCCAGCCTCGGGACAGGGGGCCACGAGCAGTACTTC once TRBD1 TRBJ2-7 TRBV2
CASSPRRGGRKGQETQYF TGTGCCAGCAGTCCAAGGCGGGGGGGGCGTAAGGGCCAAGAGACCCAGTACTTC . TRBD2 TRBJ2-5 TRBV2
CAISGAGLYEQYF TGTGCCATTTCAGGGGCCGGGCTCTACGAGCAGTACTTC . . TRBJ2-7 TRBV10-3
CASSQDQVSGANVLTF TGTGCCAGCAGCCAAGATCAGGTCTCTGGGGCCAACGTCCTGACTTTC once . TRBJ2-6 TRBV4-2
CASSLTAGAHNEQFF TGTGCCAGCAGCTTAACAGCGGGGGCCCACAATGAGCAGTTCTTC . TRBD2 TRBJ2-1 TRBV7-3
CASSLGGARTGELFF TGTGCCAGCAGCTTAGGAGGCGCTAGAACCGGGGAGCTGTTTTTT . . TRBJ2-2 TRBV7-2
CASSIGSRTIYASGYTF TGTGCCAGTAGTATTGGTTCGCGTACTATCTATGCCTCAGGCTACACCTTC . . TRBJ1-2 TRBV19
CASRFPGEIGGYTF TGTGCCAGTAGATTTCCGGGAGAGATCGGTGGCTACACCTTC . . TRBJ1-2 TRBV19
CASSVGTGRHEQYF TGTGCCAGCAGCGTTGGGACAGGGCGCCACGAGCAGTACTTC . TRBD1 TRBJ2-7 TRBV9
CAISEGGSNSGNTIYF TGTGCCATCAGTGAGGGAGGGAGTAACTCTGGAAACACCATATATTTT . . TRBJ1-3 TRBV10-3
CASSMQGNTEAFF TGTGCCAGCAGCATGCAGGGGAACACTGAAGCTTTCTTT . . TRBJ1-1 TRBV7-2
CASRPTGSDHGYTF TGTGCCAGCAGGCCTACCGGGTCCGACCATGGCTACACCTTC . . TRBJ1-2 TRBV6-1
CAFSQADGYTF TGTGCCTTCTCACAGGCTGATGGCTACACCTTC once . TRBJ1-2 TRBV10-3
CASSSTRQGSLISGNTIYF TGTGCCAGCAGCTCCACGAGACAGGGGTCACTGATCTCTGGAAACACCATATATTTT . TRBD1 TRBJ1-3 TRBV7-6
CASSLDGQGSGYTF TGTGCCAGCAGCTTAGATGGACAGGGAAGTGGCTACACCTTC . TRBD1 TRBJ1-2 TRBV7-9
CASGRQGLNEKLFF TGTGCCAGCGGCCGACAGGGTCTTAATGAAAAACTGTTTTTT . TRBD1 TRBJ1-4 TRBV6-1
CASSTGTQETQYF TGTGCCAGCAGCACAGGGACCCAAGAGACCCAGTACTTC once . TRBJ2-5 TRBV7-2
CASSPFGTENNSPLHF TGCGCCAGCAGCCCATTCGGGACAGAGAATAATTCACCCCTCCACTTT . TRBD1 TRBJ1-6 TRBV5-1
CASSPDRSFRQPQHF TGTGCCAGTAGTCCGGACAGGAGTTTTAGGCAGCCCCAGCATTTT . TRBD1 TRBJ1-5 TRBV19
CASVRLAGGPDEQFF TGCGCCAGCGTAAGACTAGCGGGGGGGCCTGATGAGCAGTTCTTC . TRBD2 TRBJ2-1 TRBV5-1
CATSRAGQGIGEAFF TGTGCCACCAGCAGAGCAGGACAGGGAATAGGTGAAGCTTTCTTT . TRBD1 TRBJ1-1 TRBV15